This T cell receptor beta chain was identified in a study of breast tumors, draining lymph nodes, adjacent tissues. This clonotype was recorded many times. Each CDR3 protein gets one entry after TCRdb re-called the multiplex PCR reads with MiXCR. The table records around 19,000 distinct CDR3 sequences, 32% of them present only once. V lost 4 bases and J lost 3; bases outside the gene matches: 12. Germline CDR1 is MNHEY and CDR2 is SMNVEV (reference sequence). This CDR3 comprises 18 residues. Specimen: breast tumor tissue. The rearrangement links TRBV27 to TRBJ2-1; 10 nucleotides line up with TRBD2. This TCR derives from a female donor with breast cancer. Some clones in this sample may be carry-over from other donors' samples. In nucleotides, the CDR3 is TGTGCCAGCAGTTCGACCCCTATTCTAGCGGGAGACTACAATGAGCAGTTCTTC. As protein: CASSSTPILAGDYNEQFF.